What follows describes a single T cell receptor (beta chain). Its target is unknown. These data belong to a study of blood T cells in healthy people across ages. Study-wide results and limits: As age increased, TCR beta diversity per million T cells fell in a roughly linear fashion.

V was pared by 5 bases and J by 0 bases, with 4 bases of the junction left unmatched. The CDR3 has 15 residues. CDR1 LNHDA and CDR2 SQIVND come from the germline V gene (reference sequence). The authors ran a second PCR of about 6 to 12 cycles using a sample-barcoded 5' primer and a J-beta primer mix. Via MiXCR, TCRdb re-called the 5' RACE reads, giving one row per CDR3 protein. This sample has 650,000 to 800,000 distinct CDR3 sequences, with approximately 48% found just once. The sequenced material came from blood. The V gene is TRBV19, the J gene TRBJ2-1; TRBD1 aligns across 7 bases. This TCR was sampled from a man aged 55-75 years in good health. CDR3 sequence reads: CASSAPGGSYNEQFF. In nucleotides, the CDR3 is TGTGCCAGTAGTGCCCCAGGGGGCTCCTACAATGAGCAGTTCTTC. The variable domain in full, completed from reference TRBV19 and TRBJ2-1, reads DGGITQSPKYLFRKEGQNVTLSCEQNLNHDAMYWYRQDPGQGLRLIYYSQIVNDFQKGDIAEGYSVSREKKESFPLTVTSAQKNPTAFYLCASSAPGGSYNEQFFGPGTRLTVL.